This T cell receptor (beta chain) derives from a study of early T cells in non-severe SARS-CoV-2 infection. Study background: From unsorted whole blood, bulk RNA was sequenced, and the chains remained unpaired.

This CDR3 is 12 amino acids long. J lost 9 bases, V lost 5 bases, and 7 bases had no gene match. Germline CDR1 MDHEN, CDR2 SYDVKM. This clonotype was observed many times. From the 5' RACE reads, TCRdb called clonotypes with MiXCR, one entry per CDR3 protein. The data hold 55,000 to 70,000 distinct CDR3 sequences, with 3.5% to 6% observed a single time. The chain couples TRBV28 to TRBJ2-7, with TRBD1 matching over 7 bases. The clonotype originates from an adult who was a healthcare worker with PCR-confirmed SARS-CoV-2 infection or an uninfected control (not recorded which). The donor label of this sample is uncertain. Sequenced material: whole blood, taken at baseline. Written as DNA, the CDR3 is TGTGCCAGCAGTACACTCCGACAGGGGCAGTACTTC. The encoded protein is CASSTLRQGQYF.